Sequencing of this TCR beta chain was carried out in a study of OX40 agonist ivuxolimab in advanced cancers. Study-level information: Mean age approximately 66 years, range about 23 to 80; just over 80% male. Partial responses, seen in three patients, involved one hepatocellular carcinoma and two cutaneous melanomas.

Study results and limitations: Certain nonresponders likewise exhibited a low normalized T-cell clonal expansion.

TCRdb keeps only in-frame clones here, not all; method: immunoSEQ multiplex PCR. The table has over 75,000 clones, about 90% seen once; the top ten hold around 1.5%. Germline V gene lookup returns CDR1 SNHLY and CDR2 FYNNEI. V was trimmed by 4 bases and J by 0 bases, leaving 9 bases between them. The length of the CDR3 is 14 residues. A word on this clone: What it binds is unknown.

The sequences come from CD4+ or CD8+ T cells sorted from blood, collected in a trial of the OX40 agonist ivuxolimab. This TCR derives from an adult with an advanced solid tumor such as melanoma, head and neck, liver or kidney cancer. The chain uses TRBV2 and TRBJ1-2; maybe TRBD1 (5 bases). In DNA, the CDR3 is TGTGCCAGCAGTGGTGTCAGGGCTAACTATGGCTACACCTTC. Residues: CASSGVRANYGYTF.